This T cell receptor (beta chain) is drawn from a study of T cells in Graves' hyperthyroidism and ophthalmopathy. Germline V lookup: CDR1 MNHEY, CDR2 SVGAGI. Trimming removed 2 bases from V and 6 bases from J, with 17 bases in between. CDR3 length: 15 residues. Hyperthyroidism of Graves' type that showed no ophthalmopathy progression within 18 months was stable. Amplification yielded TCR beta CDR3 regions, with RNA transcripts as the source. The study used the HTBI primer set for a first-round RT-PCR of the TCR CDR3. TCRdb processed the multiplex PCR reads anew with MiXCR; each CDR3 protein has one entry. The table includes about 760,000 distinct CDR3 sequences, 30% to 40% detected once.

This chain joins TRBV6-5 and TRBJ2-7; either TRBD1 or TRBD2 may supply D (5 bases each). The TCR sequence derives from a middle-aged woman with Graves' hyperthyroidism. Sequences were obtained from blood. DNA for the CDR3: TGTGCCAGCAGTTACACAACGGGGCCTGGGGGCGAGCAGTACTTC. Its protein product is CASSYTTGPGGEQYF.